These 14 T cell receptor beta chains originate from one sample sequenced in a study of blood T cell repertoires in COVID-19. Sequencing was performed with immunoSEQ multiplex PCR; in TCRdb, only in-frame clones are kept and a portion is missing. The sample shows roughly 300,000 clones, over 75% of them seen only once. Sequenced: PBMCs or T cells enriched from blood (not recorded which). The receptor set was obtained from a woman in her 30s who had recovered from COVID-19.

This clone was observed once. The chain uses TRBV7-2 and TRBJ2-1; maybe TRBD2 (6 bases). The V gene lost 3 bases and the J gene lost 2 bases, with 17 bases spanning the gap. Germline CDR1 SGHTA, CDR2 FQGNSA. The CDR3 is 17 amino acids. CDR3 nucleotides: TGTGCCAGCAGCTTTAGGGGACCGGGAGCCCCCTACAATGAGCAGTTCTTC. As protein: CASSFRGPGAPYNEQFF.

This sequence joins TRBV18 and TRBJ2-7, with 7 bases fitting TRBD1. The V and J ends lost 0 bases and 3 bases, in that order; junction bases with no gene match: 2. Germline values: CDR1 KGHSH, CDR2 LQKENI. The CDR3 is 14 residues long. As DNA, the CDR3 is TGTGCCAGCTCACCACCCAACAGGGGCTACGAGCAGTACTTC. It yields the protein CASSPPNRGYEQYF.

V usage is TRBV9 and J usage is TRBJ2-6; D is uncertain. V dropped 6 bases and J dropped 0 bases, with 13 bases sitting between them. The CDR3 is 16 amino acids. CDR1 and CDR2 (germline): SGDLS, YYNGEE. The CDR3 DNA reads TGTGCCAGCAACGATCGAGAGCACTCTGGGGCCAACGTCCTGACTTTC. Its translation is CASNDREHSGANVLTF.

The chain has TRBV5-4 and TRBJ2-1; weak D call: TRBD2 (6 bases). V lost 4 bases, J lost 6 bases, and 14 bases lay in between. This CDR3 region has 14 residues. Germline CDR1 SGHNT, CDR2 YYREEE (reference sequence). The CDR3 bases are TGTGCCAGCAGCCCCATACTAGCCCTCAATGAGCAGTTCTTC. It yields the protein CASSPILALNEQFF.

This chain uses TRBV28 with TRBJ2-5, with 8 bases lining up with TRBD2. CDR1 is MDHEN and CDR2 is SYDVKM in the germline V gene. CDR3 length: 14 residues. The trim removed 4 bases at V and 3 bases at J, leaving 4 bases unmatched. The CDR3 DNA reads TGTGCCAGCAGTTGGGGACTAGGGGAAGAGACCCAGTACTTC. Translating it yields CASSWGLGEETQYF.

V and J are TRBV6-2 or TRBV6-3 and TRBJ2-1, with 8 bases identical to TRBD2. Germline V lookup: CDR1 MNHEY, CDR2 SVGEGT. This CDR3 region has 19 residues. The junction had 12 bases not matched to a gene; V was cut back by 2 bases and J by 0 bases. The DNA of the CDR3 is TGTGCCAGCAGTTACGGGCTAGCGGGTGATATTAGCTCCTACAATGAGCAGTTCTTC. Amino acids: CASSYGLAGDISSYNEQFF.

V is TRBV3-1 (or the pseudogene TRBV3-2) and J is TRBJ2-7, with TRBD1 matching over 8 bases. With 3 bases clipped from V and 6 bases from J, the junction kept 10 bases outside the gene matches. Germline CDR1 and CDR2: LGHDT and YNNKEL (reference sequence). CDR3 length: 15 residues. The CDR3: CASSHGQGILLEQYF. The CDR3 DNA follows: TGTGCCAGCAGCCATGGACAGGGAATACTCCTCGAGCAGTACTTC.

The J gene is TRBJ2-7, the V gene TRBV6-2 or TRBV6-3, with 10 positions matching TRBD1. The CDR3 loop spans 14 amino acids. The V gene's germline CDR1 is MNHEY and CDR2 SVGEGT. V trimming: 6 bases; J trimming: 3 bases; junction bases outside the gene matches: 5. The CDR3 sequence is CASSDRGLYYEQYF. The CDR3 DNA follows: TGTGCCAGCAGCGACAGGGGGCTCTACTACGAGCAGTACTTC.

The chain recombines TRBV27 with TRBJ2-1, with TRBD2 matching 7 bases. This CDR3 has 16 amino acids. Germline V CDR1 and CDR2: MNHEY, SMNVEV (reference sequence). The V gene end was trimmed by 8 bases and the J gene end by 7 bases; junction bases not matched to a gene: 17. The CDR3 region is CASQSTPSGISNEQFF. The CDR3 coding sequence is TGTGCCAGCCAATCCACCCCCAGCGGGATATCGAATGAGCAGTTCTTC.

The chain links TRBV20-1 to TRBJ2-1, with 7 bases lining up with TRBD1. CDR1 DFQATT and CDR2 SNEGSKA come from the germline V gene (reference sequence). This CDR3 is 11 amino acids long. Unmatched junction bases numbered 9, after V lost 5 bases and J lost 14 bases. The CDR3: CSAPRQGTKFF. DNA for the CDR3: TGCAGTGCTCCCAGACAGGGAACTAAGTTCTTC.

The V gene is TRBV7-9, the J gene TRBJ1-1; 7 bases map to TRBD1. Germline trimming cut 4 bases from V and 1 base from J; bases unmatched to any gene: 6. CDR3 length: 15 residues. Germline CDR1 SEHNR, CDR2 FQNEAQ (reference sequence). In DNA form, the CDR3 reads TGTGCCAGCAGCTCCCCACAGGGGCGGAACACTGAAGCTTTCTTT. Encoded protein: CASSSPQGRNTEAFF.

The rearrangement links TRBV4-1 to TRBJ2-1; TRBD2 matches 12 bases. Losses at the gene ends were 3 bases for V and 8 bases for J; bases not matched to a gene: 11. Germline V gene sequence: CDR1 MGHRA, CDR2 YSYEKL. The CDR3 is made up of 17 amino acids. The CDR3 nucleotides read TGCGCCAGCAGCCATCCAAGACTAGCGGGAGACGTTGATGAGCAGTTCTTC. It translates to CASSHPRLAGDVDEQFF.

The J gene is TRBJ1-3, the V gene TRBV5-1, with D perhaps matching TRBD1 (6 bases). CDR1 is SGHRS, CDR2 YFSETQ, per germline. This CDR3 has 13 amino acids. The V end lost 4 bases, the J end lost 7 bases, and 12 bases lay between the germline ends. The CDR3 DNA reads as TGCGCCAGCAGCGACTCGCAGGGGAACACCATATATTTT. Protein sequence: CASSDSQGNTIYF.

This clone was recorded only once. The chain is built from TRBV5-1 and TRBJ2-3; 7 nucleotides align to TRBD1. Trimming took 0 bases from V and 3 from J; bases not matched to a gene: 4. Germline V lookup: CDR1 SGHRS, CDR2 YFSETQ. The CDR3 is 15 residues long. The CDR3 sequence is CASSLGDRRTDTQYF. Written as DNA, the CDR3 is TGCGCCAGCAGCTTGGGGGACAGACGAACAGATACGCAGTATTTT.